A selection of T cell receptor beta chains follows, all from one sample in a study of T cell responses to AZD1222 COVID-19 vaccine. Method: immunoSEQ multiplex PCR; TCRdb's copy keeps in-frame clones and lacks some. The sample records around 100,000 clones, around nine tenths being singletons. The source material was peripheral blood, sampled on day 0 of AZD1222 vaccination. The receptors stem from an adult in good health. CDR3s include the opening cysteine and the closing phenylalanine or tryptophan. D genes are given only for firm matches. The size field is filled for only some rows; it gives once, few, many or a size class.

.,.,TRBJ2-3,TRBV15,TGTGCCACCAGCAGAGAGGGCTCCCCAGATACGCAGTATTTT,CATSREGSPDTQYF
TRBD2,.,TRBJ2-7,TRBV5-1,TGCGCCAGCAGCTTGCAGCGGGACGGCGAGCAGTACTTC,CASSLQRDGEQYF
.,.,TRBJ1-1,TRBV6-5,TGTGCCAGCAGTTCATCCCAAATGCGTGAAGCTTTCTTT,CASSSSQMREAFF
.,.,TRBJ2-7,TRBV4-2,TGTGCCAGCAGCCAGGGTCCCTACGAGCAGTACTTC,CASSQGPYEQYF
.,.,TRBJ1-5,TRBV28,TGTGCCAGCAGTTCCTCCAGGGGCGCCAATCAGCCCCAGCATTTT,CASSSSRGANQPQHF
.,.,TRBJ2-7,TRBV11-3,TGTGCCAGCAGCCCAAGGACTGCAGGCTACGAGCAGTACTTC,CASSPRTAGYEQYF
TRBD2,.,TRBJ2-7,TRBV29-1,TGCAGCGTTGAAGGGGAACTCACTAGCGGGAACAACGAGCAGTACTTC,CSVEGELTSGNNEQYF
.,.,TRBJ2-2,TRBV6-4,TGTGCCAGCAGTGACTCCCTAGACACCGGGGAGCTGTTTTTT,CASSDSLDTGELFF
TRBD2,.,TRBJ2-3,TRBV27,TGTGCCAGCAGTTTACGACCAGCGGGAGCCACAGATACGCAGTATTTT,CASSLRPAGATDTQYF
.,.,TRBJ1-1,TRBV7-9,TGTGCCAGCAGCACAAGGACTGAAGCTTTCTTT,CASSTRTEAFF
.,.,TRBJ1-2,TRBV4-1,TGCGCCAGCAGCCAGACCAACTATGGCTACACCTTC,CASSQTNYGYTF
.,.,TRBJ2-3,TRBV5-4,TGTGCCAGCAGCTTGTACGGGGCTAGCACAGATACGCAGTATTTT,CASSLYGASTDTQYF
TRBD2,.,TRBJ2-5,TRBV9,TGTGCCAGCTCCCCACAACTAGCGATACAAGAGACCCAGTACTTC,CASSPQLAIQETQYF
.,.,TRBJ1-4,TRBV15,TGTGCCACCAGCAGAAATCCCGCCCTCAATGAAAAACTGTTTTTT,CATSRNPALNEKLFF
TRBD1,.,TRBJ1-6,TRBV7-9,TGTGCCAGCAGCCCTGGACAGGACTATAATTCACCCCTCCACTTT,CASSPGQDYNSPLHF
.,.,TRBJ2-2,TRBV6-2/TRBV6-3,TGTGCCAGCAGTGAGAAAGACACCGGGGAGCTGTTTTTT,CASSEKDTGELFF
.,.,TRBJ1-2,TRBV27,TGTGCCAGCAGTAGAAATTCCGACTATGGCTACACCTTC,CASSRNSDYGYTF
.,.,TRBJ2-1,TRBV28,TGTGCCAGCAGTTTAACCTACAATGAGCAGTTCTTC,CASSLTYNEQFF
TRBD2,.,TRBJ2-3,TRBV5-1,TGCGCCAGCAGCCAGGGGACTAGCGGGAGGCCGGCGGATACGCAGTATTTT,CASSQGTSGRPADTQYF
.,.,TRBJ1-4,TRBV5-1,TGCGCCAGCAGCCAAAATCGGGGATTTCATAATGAAAAACTGTTTTTT,CASSQNRGFHNEKLFF
TRBD1,.,TRBJ1-2,TRBV5-6,TGTGCCAGCAGCCGAAACACAGGGGGCGGGGACTATGGCTACACCTTC,CASSRNTGGGDYGYTF
.,.,TRBJ1-1,TRBV28,TGTGCCAGCAGTTTATGGGAACCGTGGGAAGCTTTCTTT,CASSLWEPWEAFF
.,.,TRBJ2-3,TRBV7-9,TGTGCCAGCAGCTCCCGACCCTCCCTTAGCACAGATACGCAGTATTTT,CASSSRPSLSTDTQYF
.,.,TRBJ2-7,TRBV28,TGTGCCAGCAGCCCGTCTGGGGGGAGCTCCTACGAGCAGTACTTC,CASSPSGGSSYEQYF
.,.,TRBJ2-3,TRBV29-1,TGCAGCGTACAATATCCGGGCCCCGAGTATGGGGATACGCAGTATTTT,CSVQYPGPEYGDTQYF
TRBD1,.,TRBJ2-7,TRBV27,TGTGCCAGCAGTTTGATCGGGACAGGGTTCGACGAGCAGTACTTC,CASSLIGTGFDEQYF
.,.,TRBJ1-5,TRBV4-2,TGTGCCAGCAGCCAAGATTCTTCGAAAAATCAGCCCCAGCATTTT,CASSQDSSKNQPQHF
.,.,TRBJ1-6,TRBV18,TGTGCCAGCTCACCGGACCTTCCCCAAAATTCACCCCTCCACTTT,CASSPDLPQNSPLHF
TRBD2,.,TRBJ2-1,TRBV28,TGTGCCACCCGCCGCTGGCCGGGACTAGCGGGAGGGCATTCCTACAATGAGCAGTTCTTC,CATRRWPGLAGGHSYNEQFF
TRBD2,.,TRBJ2-1,TRBV6-5,TGTGCCAGCAGAACCGGGACTACCTCCTACAATGAGCAGTTCTTC,CASRTGTTSYNEQFF
TRBD1,.,TRBJ2-7,TRBV7-2,TGTGCCAGCAGCCCGATCGGGACAGGGAGAGGTGTCTACTACGAGCAGTACTTC,CASSPIGTGRGVYYEQYF
.,few,TRBJ1-5,TRBV3-1/TRBV3-2,TGTGCCAGCAGCCAAGGGTTAGGGGGAACTCAGCCCCAGCATTTT,CASSQGLGGTQPQHF
TRBD2,.,TRBJ2-3,TRBV7-9,TGTGCCAGCAGCTTATTCGGCGGGAGTGCCACTAGCACAGATACGCAGTATTTT,CASSLFGGSATSTDTQYF
TRBD1,.,TRBJ2-2,TRBV7-2,TGTGCCAGCACCCGGACAGGGAACACCGGGGAGCTGTTTTTT,CASTRTGNTGELFF
.,.,TRBJ1-5,TRBV2,TGTGCCACCGCAGGTTCCAATCAGCCCCAGCATTTT,CATAGSNQPQHF
.,.,TRBJ1-4,TRBV18,TGTGCCAGCTCACCACTGGCGGGGGAAAAACTGTTTTTT,CASSPLAGEKLFF
TRBD1,.,TRBJ1-6,TRBV4-1,TGCGCCAGCAGCCGGGCTGGACAGGGGAGTTCACCCCTCCACTTT,CASSRAGQGSSPLHF
.,.,TRBJ2-7,TRBV7-2,TGTGCCAGCAGCCCTATGGGGCCGGGACTTTACGAGCAGTACTTC,CASSPMGPGLYEQYF
.,.,TRBJ2-1,TRBV5-1,TGCGCCAGCAGCTTGGCAGGGGCCGAATACAATGAGCAGTTCTTC,CASSLAGAEYNEQFF
.,.,TRBJ1-5,TRBV18,TGTGCCAGCTCACCTGGCCAGGGCGATAATCAGCCCCAGCATTTT,CASSPGQGDNQPQHF
TRBD2,.,TRBJ2-1,TRBV24-1,TGTGCCACCACCCGGACTAGCGGGAGAAATAATGAGCAGTTCTTC,CATTRTSGRNNEQFF
.,.,TRBJ2-7,TRBV2,TGTGCCAGCAGCGCCCCCGTGGGGGCTGGCGGGCAACTCTCCTACGAGCAGTACTTC,CASSAPVGAGGQLSYEQYF
.,.,TRBJ1-2,TRBV5-1,TGCGCCAGCAGCAAAGACCGTTATGGCTACACCTTC,CASSKDRYGYTF
.,.,TRBJ2-2,TRBV7-8,TGTGCCAGCAGCCCAACCGGGACCCTCAACACCGGGGAGCTGTTTTTT,CASSPTGTLNTGELFF
.,.,TRBJ1-1,TRBV10-2,TGCGCCAGCAGTAGATCCGGGACGTACACTGAAGCTTTCTTT,CASSRSGTYTEAFF
TRBD1,.,TRBJ2-7,TRBV28,TGTGCCAGCAGGCTGGACAGGGAGTCCCACGAGCAGTACTTC,CASRLDRESHEQYF
.,.,TRBJ1-6,TRBV5-6,TGTGCCAGCAGGTTATCCGCTTCACCCCTCCACTTT,CASRLSASPLHF
.,.,TRBJ2-5,TRBV9,TGTGCCAGCAGCCCCAGGACGTCCGGAGAGACCCAGTACTTC,CASSPRTSGETQYF
.,.,TRBJ1-5,TRBV28,TGTGCCAGCAGTTTAAGGAGGGCGAATCAGCCCCAGCATTTT,CASSLRRANQPQHF
TRBD1,.,TRBJ2-7,TRBV19,TGTGCCAGTAGGCGACGACAGGGGGCCGACGAGCAGTACTTC,CASRRRQGADEQYF